The 11 T cell receptor beta chains below were found in one sample sequenced in a study of long-term antiretroviral therapy in people with HIV. Investigators performed immunoSEQ version v3.0 at survey level. Sequencing used immunoSEQ multiplex PCR; TCRdb keeps in-frame clones, though not all of them. The table lists about 27,000 clones, roughly 80% of them singletons. The material was unsorted PBMCs, obtained 3 years after starting antiretroviral therapy. These receptors were obtained from a man aged 40-55 years with HIV.

The rearrangement uses TRBV5-4 and TRBJ2-3, with a weak D call TRBD2 (7 bases). Germline lookup yields CDR1 SGHNT and CDR2 YYREEE (reference sequence). V gave up 4 bases and J gave up 4 bases, with 13 bases separating them. This CDR3 contains 14 residues. The CDR3 region has the DNA TGTGCCAGCAGCGTCGGGGGGCGGCCAGATACGCAGTATTTT. Its translation is CASSVGGRPDTQYF.

This clone was detected a few times. The rearrangement links TRBV6-5 to TRBJ1-2; TRBD1 matches at 8 bases. Germline values: CDR1 MNHEY, CDR2 SVGAGI. Trimming took 6 bases from V and 6 from J; bases not matched to a gene: 3. The CDR3 sequence is 12 residues long. The CDR3 DNA reads as TGTGCCAGCAGATCGACAGGGGATGGCTACACCTTC. This gives the protein CASRSTGDGYTF.

With regard to this clone: Relative to the germline gene, one junction end is altered; a read error may explain this. J is TRBJ2-5 and V is TRBV7-9; D may be TRBD1 (6 bases). The CDR3 loop spans 14 amino acids. CDR1 SEHNR and CDR2 FQNEAQ come from the germline V gene (reference sequence). CDR3 nucleotide sequence: TGTGCCAGCGCTGGGGGCTCGGGGCAAGAGGCCCAGTACTTC. It translates to CASAGGSGQEAQYF.

This CDR3 is CSVVPHNTEAFF. The DNA of the CDR3 is TGCAGCGTTGTCCCGCACAACACTGAAGCTTTCTTT. The chain recombines TRBV29-1 with TRBJ1-1; D unclear. The CDR3 covers 12 residues. V was clipped by 4 bases and J by 2 bases, with 8 bases between them. The germline V gene encodes CDR1 SQVTM and CDR2 ANQGSEA.

The chain combines TRBV12-5 with TRBJ1-5, with a weak D call TRBD1 (5 bases). CDR1 and CDR2 (germline): LGHNT, FRNRAP. This CDR3 is 15 amino acids long. Trimming took off 2 bases at V and 0 bases at J, with 8 bases between the two ends. The CDR3 sequence: CASGLRDRSNQPQHF. In nucleotides, the CDR3 is TGTGCTAGTGGTTTGAGGGACCGTAGCAATCAGCCCCAGCATTTT.

There are a few counts of this clone. Here the CDR3 DNA reads TGTGCCAGCAGCCCTCCAGGTGAGGGCTACAATGAGCAGTTCTTC. Amino acid sequence: CASSPPGEGYNEQFF. The chain employs TRBV7-6 and TRBJ2-1, with D perhaps TRBD2 (5 bases). V was cut by 5 bases and J by 3 bases, with 14 bases left in between. Looked up from germline, CDR1 is SGHVS and CDR2 is FNYEAQ. This CDR3 contains 15 residues.

This chain connects TRBV11-2 to TRBJ2-7; D call uncertain. The CDR3 is 13 amino acids. V lost 5 bases, J lost 2 bases, and 10 bases lay in between. Germline CDR1 reads SGHAT; CDR2 reads FQNNGV. The CDR3 DNA follows: TGTGCCAGCAGCGTGCTAGACACCTACGAGCAGTACTTC. It translates to CASSVLDTYEQYF.

As DNA, the CDR3 is TGCGCCAGCAGCTTAGGACAGCCAAGCACTGAAGCTTTCTTT. This codes for CASSLGQPSTEAFF. The V call is TRBV5-1, the J call TRBJ1-1; perhaps TRBD1 as D (6 bases). Trimming cost V 2 bases and J 4 bases, with 12 bases left between them. The germline V gene encodes CDR1 SGHRS and CDR2 YFSETQ. CDR3 length: 14 residues.

This clone has a single count. The J gene is TRBJ2-3, the V gene TRBV19; a weak D match, TRBD2 (6 bases). V was cut by 8 bases and J by 2 bases, with 14 bases left in between. The germline CDR1 and CDR2 sequences are LNHDA and SQIVND (reference sequence). CDR3 size: 14 residues. In DNA, the CDR3 is TGTGCCAGTGGCCGGGGGTTCCACACAGATACGCAGTATTTT. Amino acid sequence: CASGRGFHTDTQYF. Together with reference TRBV19 and TRBJ2-3, the CDR3 gives the full variable domain: DGGITQSPKYLFRKEGQNVTLSCEQNLNHDAMYWYRQDPGQGLRLIYYSQIVNDFQKGDIAEGYSVSREKKESFPLTVTSAQKNPTAFYLCASGRGFHTDTQYFGPGTRLTVL.

The chain recombines TRBV7-3 with TRBJ2-1; D might be TRBD1 or TRBD2, each matching 6 bases. CDR1 SGHTA and CDR2 FQGTGA come from the germline V gene. The CDR3 has 18 residues. V was shortened by 5 bases and J by 8 bases, with 28 bases between the two germline ends. The CDR3 here is CASSPLLGGDTPLDEQFF. The CDR3, as DNA: TGTGCCAGCAGCCCACTTCTGGGCGGGGACACTCCTTTGGATGAGCAGTTCTTC.

V usage is TRBV7-9 and J usage is TRBJ1-1; unclear D gene. The germline V and J ends were trimmed by 4 bases and 3 bases, with 9 bases remaining between them. CDR3 length: 13 amino acids. Germline V CDR1 and CDR2: SEHNR, FQNEAQ (reference sequence). The CDR3: CASSSHPDTEAFF. CDR3 sequence (DNA): TGTGCCAGCAGCTCCCATCCTGACACTGAAGCTTTCTTT.